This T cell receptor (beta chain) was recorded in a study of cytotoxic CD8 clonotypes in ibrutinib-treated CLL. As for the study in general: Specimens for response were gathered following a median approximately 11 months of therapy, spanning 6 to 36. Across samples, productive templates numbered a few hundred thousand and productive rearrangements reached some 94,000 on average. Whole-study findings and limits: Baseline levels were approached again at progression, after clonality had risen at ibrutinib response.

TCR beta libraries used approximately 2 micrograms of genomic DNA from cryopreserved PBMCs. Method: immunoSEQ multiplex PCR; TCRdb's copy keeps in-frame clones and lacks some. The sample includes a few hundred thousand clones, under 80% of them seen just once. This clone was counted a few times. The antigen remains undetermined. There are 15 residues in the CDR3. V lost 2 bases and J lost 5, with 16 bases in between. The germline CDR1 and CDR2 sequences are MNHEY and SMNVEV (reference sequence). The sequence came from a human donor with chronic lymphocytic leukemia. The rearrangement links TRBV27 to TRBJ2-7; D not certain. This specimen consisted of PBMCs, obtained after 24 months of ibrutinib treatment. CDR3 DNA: TGTGCCAGCAGTTTAACGGGTTGGGGTCGGGACGAGCAGTACTTC. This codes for CASSLTGWGRDEQYF.